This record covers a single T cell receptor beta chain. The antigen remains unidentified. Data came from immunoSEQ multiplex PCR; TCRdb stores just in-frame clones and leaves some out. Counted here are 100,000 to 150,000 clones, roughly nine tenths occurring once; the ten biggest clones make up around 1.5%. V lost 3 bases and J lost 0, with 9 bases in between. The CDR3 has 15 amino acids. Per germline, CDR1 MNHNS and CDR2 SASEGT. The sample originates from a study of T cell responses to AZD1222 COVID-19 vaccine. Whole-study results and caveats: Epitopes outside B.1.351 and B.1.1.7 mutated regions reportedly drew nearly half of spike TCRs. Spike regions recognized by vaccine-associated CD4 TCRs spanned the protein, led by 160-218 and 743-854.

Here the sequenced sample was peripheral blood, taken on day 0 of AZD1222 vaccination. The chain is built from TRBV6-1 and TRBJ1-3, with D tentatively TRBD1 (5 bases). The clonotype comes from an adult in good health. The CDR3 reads CASSDGAVSGNTIYF. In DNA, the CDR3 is TGTGCCAGCAGTGATGGGGCAGTCTCTGGAAACACCATATATTTT.